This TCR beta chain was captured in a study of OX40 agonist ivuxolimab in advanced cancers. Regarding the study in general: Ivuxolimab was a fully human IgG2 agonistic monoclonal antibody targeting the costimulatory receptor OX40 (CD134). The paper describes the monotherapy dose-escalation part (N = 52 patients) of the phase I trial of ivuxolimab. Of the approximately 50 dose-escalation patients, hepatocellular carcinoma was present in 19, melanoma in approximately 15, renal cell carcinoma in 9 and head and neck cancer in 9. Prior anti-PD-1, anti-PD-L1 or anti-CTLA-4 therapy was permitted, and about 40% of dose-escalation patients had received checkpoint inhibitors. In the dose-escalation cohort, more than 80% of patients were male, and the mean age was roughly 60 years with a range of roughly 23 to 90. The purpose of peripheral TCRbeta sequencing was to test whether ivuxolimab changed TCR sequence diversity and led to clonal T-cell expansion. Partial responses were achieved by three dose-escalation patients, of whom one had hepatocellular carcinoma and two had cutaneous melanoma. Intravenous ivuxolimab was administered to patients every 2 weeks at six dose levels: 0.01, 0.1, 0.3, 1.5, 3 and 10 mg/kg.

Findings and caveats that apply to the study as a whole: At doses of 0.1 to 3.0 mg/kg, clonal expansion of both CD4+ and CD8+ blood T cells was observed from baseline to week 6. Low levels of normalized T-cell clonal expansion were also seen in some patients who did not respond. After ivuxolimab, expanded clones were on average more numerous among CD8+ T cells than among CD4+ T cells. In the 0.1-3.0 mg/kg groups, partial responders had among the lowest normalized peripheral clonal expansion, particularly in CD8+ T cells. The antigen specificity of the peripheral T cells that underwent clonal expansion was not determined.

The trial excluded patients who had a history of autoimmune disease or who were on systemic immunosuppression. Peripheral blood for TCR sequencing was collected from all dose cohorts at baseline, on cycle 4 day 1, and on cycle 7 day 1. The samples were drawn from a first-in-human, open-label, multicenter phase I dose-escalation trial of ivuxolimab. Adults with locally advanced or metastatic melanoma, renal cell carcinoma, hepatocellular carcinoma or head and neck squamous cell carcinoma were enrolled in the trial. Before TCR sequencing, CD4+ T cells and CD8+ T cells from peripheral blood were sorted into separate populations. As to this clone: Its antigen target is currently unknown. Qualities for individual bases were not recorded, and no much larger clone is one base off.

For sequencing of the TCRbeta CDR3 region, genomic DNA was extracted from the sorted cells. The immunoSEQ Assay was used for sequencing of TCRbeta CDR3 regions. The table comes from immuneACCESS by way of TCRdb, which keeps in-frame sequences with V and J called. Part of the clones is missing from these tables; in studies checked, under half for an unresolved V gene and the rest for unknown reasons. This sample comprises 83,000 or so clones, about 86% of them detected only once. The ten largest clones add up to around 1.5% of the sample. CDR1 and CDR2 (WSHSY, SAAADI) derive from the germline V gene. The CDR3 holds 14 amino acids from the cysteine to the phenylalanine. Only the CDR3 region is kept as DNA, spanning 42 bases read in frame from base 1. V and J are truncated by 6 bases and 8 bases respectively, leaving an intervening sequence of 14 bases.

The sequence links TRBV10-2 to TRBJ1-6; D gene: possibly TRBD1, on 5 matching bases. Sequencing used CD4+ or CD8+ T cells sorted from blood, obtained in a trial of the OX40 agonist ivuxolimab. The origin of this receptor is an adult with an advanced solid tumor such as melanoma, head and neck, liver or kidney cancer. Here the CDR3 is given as CASRKTAPDSPLHF. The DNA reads TGCGCCAGCAGGAAGACAGCCCCTGATTCACCCCTCCACTTT.